One sample yielded the 9 T cell receptor beta chains listed below, sequenced in a study of cytomegalovirus exposure and HLA in healthy donors (dated by TCRdb to about 2017). Preparation of the library involved the immunoSEQ multiplex PCR assay. For the multiplex PCR, a mixture combining 60 forward primers for TCR Vbeta segments and 13 reverse primers for TCR Jbeta segments was used. TCRdb's version of the immuneACCESS table is confined to in-frame rearrangements and falls short of the full clone set. An unresolved V gene accounts for under half of the shortfall where checked; the remainder is of unknown origin. For this sample, the table gives some 200,000 clones. The ten largest clones take up 6.5% of the sample. Material for sequencing was PBMCs. The receptors here all came from a man younger than 40 in good health and CMV-seronegative.

The V gene is TRBV7-6, the J gene TRBJ2-7, with 9 bases identical to TRBD1. The V segment lost 1 base and the J segment 5 bases; nucleotides outside the gene matches: 12. Germline loops: CDR1 SGHVS, CDR2 FNYEAQ. The CDR3 extends over 17 amino acids. CDR3 sequence: CASSLVPRGQGFHEQYF. The CDR3 coding sequence is TGTGCCAGCAGCTTAGTTCCCAGGGGACAGGGCTTCCACGAGCAGTACTTC.

The chain uses TRBV9 and TRBJ1-2, with 8 bases aligning to TRBD1. The V gene's germline CDR1 is SGDLS and CDR2 YYNGEE. Losses at the gene ends were 3 bases for V and 4 bases for J; bases not matched to a gene: 8. The CDR3 loop spans 15 amino acids. CDR3 DNA sequence: TGTGCCAGCAGCGCCCCTAGACAGGGGACCTATGGCTACACCTTC. Translated, it gives CASSAPRQGTYGYTF.

The genes are TRBV6-5 and TRBJ2-7; 8 bases align to TRBD1. The V gene's germline CDR1 is MNHEY and CDR2 SVGAGI. The V segment lost 0 bases and the J segment 3 bases; nucleotides outside the gene matches: 4. The CDR3 loop spans 15 amino acids. CDR3 coding DNA: TGTGCCAGCAGTTACTCCGGGACAGGAGTCTACGAGCAGTACTTC. Translating it yields CASSYSGTGVYEQYF.

DNA of the CDR3: TGTGCCTGGAGTGCAGGGTTCCAAGAGACCCAGTACTTC. Amino acid sequence: CAWSAGFQETQYF. The V gene is TRBV30, the J gene TRBJ2-5; a possible D gene is TRBD1 (5 bases). There are 13 residues in the CDR3. V dropped 1 base and J dropped 1 base, with 7 bases sitting between them. Looked up from germline, CDR1 is GTSNPN and CDR2 is SVGIG (reference sequence).

This sequence joins TRBV28 and TRBJ1-2; a possible D gene is TRBD1 (5 bases). The CDR3 consists of 13 residues. Germline V gene sequence: CDR1 MDHEN, CDR2 SYDVKM. Trimming left V 7 bases short and J 5 bases short, with 14 bases between. CDR3 DNA sequence: TGTGCCAGCACCTTAGGGGAGGGGTATGGCTACACCTTC. Residues: CASTLGEGYGYTF.

CDR3 residues: CASRETGGSGNTIYF. CDR3 sequence (DNA): TGTGCCAGCAGGGAAACAGGGGGCTCTGGAAACACCATATATTTT. The V call is TRBV28, the J call TRBJ1-3; TRBD1 matches at 8 bases. This CDR3 region has 15 residues. Per the germline V gene, CDR1 is MDHEN and CDR2 is SYDVKM. The junction had 4 bases not matched to a gene; V was cut back by 6 bases and J by 0 bases.

V usage is TRBV6-5 and J usage is TRBJ2-1; no definite D call. Trimming left V 0 bases short and J 1 base short, with 10 bases between. Germline V gene lookup returns CDR1 MNHEY and CDR2 SVGAGI. This CDR3 is built from 16 residues. Here the CDR3 DNA reads TGTGCCAGCAGTTACTCGGATAGCAAGTCCTACAATGAGCAGTTCTTC. As protein: CASSYSDSKSYNEQFF.

The gene calls are TRBV7-2 and TRBJ1-1; D is perhaps TRBD1 (5 bases). This CDR3 region has 13 residues. Trimming cost V 8 bases and J 1 base, with 11 bases left between them. CDR1 and CDR2 from the germline V gene are SGHTA and FQGNSA. CDR3 sequence: CASGAKRNTEAFF. For the CDR3, the DNA is TGTGCCAGCGGGGCTAAGAGGAACACTGAAGCTTTCTTT.

The chain combines TRBV7-9 with TRBJ2-2; 10 bases map to TRBD2. The CDR3 loop spans 18 amino acids. In germline, CDR1 is SEHNR, CDR2 FQNEAQ (reference sequence). V lost 1 base, J lost 2 bases, and 7 bases stayed unmatched. In DNA form, the CDR3 reads TGTGCCAGCAGCTTAGAACTAGCGGGGAGTCCTAACACCGGGGAGCTGTTTTTT. Protein product: CASSLELAGSPNTGELFF. Supplemented by reference TRBV7-9 and TRBJ2-2, the full variable domain reads DTGVSQNPRHKITKRGQNVTFRCDPISEHNRLYWYRQTLGQGPEFLTYFQNEAQLEKSRLLSDRFSAERPKGSFSTLEIQRTEQGDSAMYLCASSLELAGSPNTGELFFGEGSRLTVL.